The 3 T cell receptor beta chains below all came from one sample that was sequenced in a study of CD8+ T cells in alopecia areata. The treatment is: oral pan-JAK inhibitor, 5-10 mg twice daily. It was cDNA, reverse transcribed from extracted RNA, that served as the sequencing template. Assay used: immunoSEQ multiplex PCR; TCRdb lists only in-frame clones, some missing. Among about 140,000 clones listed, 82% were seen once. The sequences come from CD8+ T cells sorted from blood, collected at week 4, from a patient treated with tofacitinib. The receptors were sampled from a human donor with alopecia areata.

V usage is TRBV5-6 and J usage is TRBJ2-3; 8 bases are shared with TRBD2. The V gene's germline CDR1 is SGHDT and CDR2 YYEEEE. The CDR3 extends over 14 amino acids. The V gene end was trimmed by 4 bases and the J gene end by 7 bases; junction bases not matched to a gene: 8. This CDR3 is CASSEVLAVNTQYF. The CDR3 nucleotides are TGTGCCAGCAGCGAGGTACTAGCGGTGAATACGCAGTATTTT.

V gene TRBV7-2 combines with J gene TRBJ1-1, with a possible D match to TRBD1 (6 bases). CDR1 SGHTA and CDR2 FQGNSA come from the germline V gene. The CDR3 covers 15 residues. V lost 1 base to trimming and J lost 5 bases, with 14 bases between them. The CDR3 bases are TGTGCCAGCAGCTTAGGGTCTCCAGGGGTGACTGAAGCTTTCTTT. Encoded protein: CASSLGSPGVTEAFF.

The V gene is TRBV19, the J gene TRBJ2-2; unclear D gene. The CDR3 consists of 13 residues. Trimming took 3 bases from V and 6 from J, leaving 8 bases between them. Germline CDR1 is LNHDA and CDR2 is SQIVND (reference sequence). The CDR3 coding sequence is TGTGCCAGTAGTATCGGGTTTGCCGGGGAGCTGTTTTTT. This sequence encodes CASSIGFAGELFF.